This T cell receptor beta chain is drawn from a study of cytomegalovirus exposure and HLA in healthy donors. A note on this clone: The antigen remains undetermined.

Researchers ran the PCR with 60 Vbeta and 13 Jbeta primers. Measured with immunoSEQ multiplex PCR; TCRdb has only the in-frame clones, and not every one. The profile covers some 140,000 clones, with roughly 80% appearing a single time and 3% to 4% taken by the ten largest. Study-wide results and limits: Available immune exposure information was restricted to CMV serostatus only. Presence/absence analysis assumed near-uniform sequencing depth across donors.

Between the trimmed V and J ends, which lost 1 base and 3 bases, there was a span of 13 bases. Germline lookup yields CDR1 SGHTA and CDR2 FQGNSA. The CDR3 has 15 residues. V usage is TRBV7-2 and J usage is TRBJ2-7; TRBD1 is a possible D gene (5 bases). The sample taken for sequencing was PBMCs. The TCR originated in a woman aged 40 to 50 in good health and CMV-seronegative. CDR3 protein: CASSLGTLPNYEQYF. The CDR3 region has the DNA TGTGCCAGCAGCTTAGGGACACTGCCAAACTACGAGCAGTACTTC.